The 20 T cell receptor beta chains in this list originate from one sample, sequenced in a study of identifying expanded T cells in peripheral blood. The data were produced by immunoSEQ multiplex PCR, yet TCRdb's version contains in-frame clones alone and is incomplete. The sample shows more than 70,000 clones, approximately 84% of them seen only once. Sequencing was done on a sample of blood. Every receptor here comes from a person between 18 and 75 years old in good health.

V is TRBV6-1 and J is TRBJ2-1; D may be TRBD1 (5 bases). V was cut by 4 bases and J by 0 bases, with 13 bases left in between. This CDR3 is 16 amino acids long. The V gene's germline CDR1 is MNHNS and CDR2 SASEGT. CDR3 bases: TGTGCCAGCAGTGCTCAGGGCCTAAGCTCCTACAATGAGCAGTTCTTC. It encodes CASSAQGLSSYNEQFF.

The gene calls are TRBV15 and TRBJ1-1; D not resolved. Trimming shortened V by 2 bases and J by 0 bases, and 7 bases separated the two germline ends. CDR3 length equals 14 residues. In germline, CDR1 is LNHNV, CDR2 YYDKDF (reference sequence). The CDR3 sequence: CATSRQKLNTEAFF. DNA for the CDR3: TGTGCCACCAGCAGACAGAAATTGAACACTGAAGCTTTCTTT.

This clone was picked up one time. The chain recombines TRBV9 with TRBJ2-2; 7 bases are shared with TRBD2. Trimming removed 4 bases from V and 10 bases from J; junction bases left unmatched: 13. The CDR3 runs to 15 residues. In germline, CDR1 is SGDLS, CDR2 YYNGEE. The CDR3 bases are TGTGCCAGCAGCCTACGGACTAGTTTATCGGAGGAGCTGTTTTTT. Encoded protein: CASSLRTSLSEELFF.

The rearrangement joins TRBV6-1 to TRBJ1-3, with D possibly matching TRBD1 (5 bases). Deletions cut 0 bases from V and 0 bases from J, with 9 bases between. The CDR3 totals 16 residues. Germline assignment: CDR1 MNHNS and CDR2 SASEGT. The DNA for the CDR3 is TGTGCCAGCAGTGAAGCTCCGACAGTCTCTGGAAACACCATATATTTT. Amino acid sequence: CASSEAPTVSGNTIYF.

This clone was picked up one time. The chain combines TRBV5-8 with TRBJ2-1, with 8 bases lining up with TRBD2. V shed 4 bases, J shed 0 bases, and the junction held 6 bases outside the gene matches. The CDR3 contains 16 residues. From germline, CDR1 is SGHTS and CDR2 YDEGEE. This chain's CDR3 is CASSRNGGVSYNEQFF. Written as DNA, the CDR3 is TGTGCCAGCAGCCGAAACGGGGGGGTCTCCTACAATGAGCAGTTCTTC.

CDR3 DNA sequence: TGTGCCAGCAGTGATCAAGAAGGAGGGAAAAAACTGTTTTTT. Its translation: CASSDQEGGKKLFF. This sequence joins TRBV25-1 and TRBJ1-4; D is undetermined. There are 14 residues in the CDR3. From germline, CDR1 is MGHDK and CDR2 SYGVNS. V shed 3 bases and J shed 9 bases, with 14 bases lying between them.

The CDR3 sequence: CASSEAGVTGELFF. The CDR3 DNA reads as TGTGCCAGCAGCGAGGCGGGGGTCACCGGGGAGCTGTTTTTT. This chain links TRBV5-6 with TRBJ2-2; 7 bases line up with TRBD2. V lost 4 bases, J lost 4 bases, and 4 bases stayed unmatched. This CDR3 comprises 14 residues. Germline V gene data show CDR1 as SGHDT and CDR2 as YYEEEE. The full variable domain, completed using reference TRBV5-6 and TRBJ2-2, is DAGVTQSPTHLIKTRGQQVTLRCSPKSGHDTVSWYQQALGQGPQFIFQYYEEEERQRGNFPDRFSGHQFPNYSSELNVNALLLGDSALYLCASSEAGVTGELFFGEGSRLTVL.

The CDR3, as DNA: TGTGCCAGCAGTTTGGGGGCGGGGGACAAAGAGACCCAGTACTTC. Its protein is CASSLGAGDKETQYF. The chain recombines TRBV27 with TRBJ2-5; D perhaps matches TRBD2 (7 bases). With 3 bases removed from V and 3 bases from J, the gap between germline ends came to 14 bases. Germline values: CDR1 MNHEY, CDR2 SMNVEV (reference sequence). The CDR3 is 15 residues long.

The rearrangement links TRBV6-1 to TRBJ1-1; D is unresolved. The CDR3 loop spans 16 amino acids. The germline V gene encodes CDR1 MNHNS and CDR2 SASEGT. V was cut by 1 base and J by 1 base, with 13 bases left in between. The CDR3 reads CASSEVLFLKNTEAFF. In DNA form, the CDR3 reads TGTGCCAGCAGTGAAGTTTTATTCCTGAAGAACACTGAAGCTTTCTTT.

The chain recombines TRBV5-4 with TRBJ1-5; D possibly corresponds to TRBD1 (5 bases). The CDR3 length is 14 residues. V dropped 0 bases and J dropped 3 bases, with 7 bases sitting between them. Looked up from germline, CDR1 is SGHNT and CDR2 is YYREEE (reference sequence). The CDR3 DNA follows: TGTGCCAGCAGCTTGGGGGGCTTCAATCAGCCCCAGCATTTT. Its protein product is CASSLGGFNQPQHF.

This clone was observed a handful of times. This rearrangement joins TRBV5-1 to TRBJ1-2; a possible D gene is TRBD1 (6 bases). The germline CDR1 and CDR2 sequences are SGHRS and YFSETQ. CDR3 size: 15 residues. V shed 0 bases and J shed 2 bases, with 11 bases lying between them. The CDR3 here is CASSLGFRGNYGYTF. CDR3 coding DNA: TGCGCCAGCAGCTTGGGGTTTAGGGGGAACTATGGCTACACCTTC.

The chain's CDR3 is CASQGLASTDTQYF. DNA for the CDR3: TGTGCCAGCCAAGGACTAGCGAGCACAGATACGCAGTATTTT. The chain uses TRBV27 and TRBJ2-3; the match to TRBD2 covers 9 bases. CDR1 MNHEY and CDR2 SMNVEV come from the germline V gene (reference sequence). V gave up 8 bases and J gave up 0 bases; unmatched junction bases: 3. CDR3 length equals 14 residues.

The chain uses TRBV14 and TRBJ1-3; no definite D call. The CDR3 is 14 residues long. From germline, CDR1 is SGHDN and CDR2 FVKESK. Deletions cut 4 bases from V and 0 bases from J, with 7 bases between. The CDR3 nucleotides read TGTGCCAGCAGCCGTGATTACTCTGGAAACACCATATATTTT. Its protein product is CASSRDYSGNTIYF.

The chain has TRBV10-3 and TRBJ1-2; TRBD1 is a possible D gene (6 bases). V gave up 7 bases and J gave up 1 base, with 22 bases separating them. The CDR3 contains 17 residues. Germline CDR1 ENHRY, CDR2 SYGVKD. The CDR3 is CAIKHGTLIPFNYGYTF. CDR3 bases: TGTGCCATCAAGCACGGGACACTGATACCTTTTAACTATGGCTACACCTTC.

This clone occurred once. This chain connects TRBV6-1 to TRBJ2-3; D unclear. Germline loops: CDR1 MNHNS, CDR2 SASEGT. The V end was cut by 3 bases, the J end by 2 bases, with 6 bases between. The CDR3 extends over 13 amino acids. In nucleotides, the CDR3 is TGTGCCAGCAGTGATGTCCTCACAGATACGCAGTATTTT. Its protein product is CASSDVLTDTQYF.

The chain employs TRBV10-3 and TRBJ2-5; D is perhaps TRBD2 (5 bases). The ends were cut back, 6 bases at V and 2 bases at J, with 10 bases in the middle. Looked up from germline, CDR1 is ENHRY and CDR2 is SYGVKD. The CDR3 sequence is 13 residues long. The CDR3: CAIREDGQETQYF. In DNA, the CDR3 is TGTGCCATCAGGGAGGACGGACAAGAGACCCAGTACTTC.

The chain has TRBV5-6 and TRBJ1-5; D call uncertain. The length of the CDR3 is 13 residues. Trimming pared 0 bases from V and 4 bases from J, leaving 5 bases between. Germline loops: CDR1 SGHDT, CDR2 YYEEEE. The CDR3 loop is CASSLGPNQPQHF. The CDR3 DNA reads TGTGCCAGCAGCTTGGGGCCGAATCAGCCCCAGCATTTT. Filled out from reference TRBV5-6 and TRBJ1-5, the complete variable domain reads DAGVTQSPTHLIKTRGQQVTLRCSPKSGHDTVSWYQQALGQGPQFIFQYYEEEERQRGNFPDRFSGHQFPNYSSELNVNALLLGDSALYLCASSLGPNQPQHFGDGTRLSIL.

The chain has TRBV25-1 and TRBJ2-1; no clear D gene. V lost 5 bases to trimming and J lost 5 bases, with 16 bases between them. Per germline, CDR1 MGHDK and CDR2 SYGVNS. The CDR3 extends over 15 amino acids. In DNA form, the CDR3 reads TGTGCCAGCAGTACGCGATTCAGGAAGGACAATGAGCAGTTCTTC. It is translated as CASSTRFRKDNEQFF.

This sequence joins TRBV28 and TRBJ2-7; TRBD1 matches at 9 bases. CDR1 is MDHEN, CDR2 SYDVKM, per germline. This CDR3 contains 15 residues. Trimming cost V 3 bases and J 1 base; bases outside gene matches: 4. CDR3 residues: CASSLRTGVSYEQYF. For the CDR3, the DNA is TGTGCCAGCAGTTTGAGGACAGGGGTTTCCTACGAGCAGTACTTC.

The gene calls are TRBV7-9 and TRBJ1-3; D ambiguous. The germline gives CDR1 SEHNR, CDR2 FQNEAQ (reference sequence). V was cut by 1 base and J by 0 bases, with 7 bases left in between. The CDR3 has 15 residues. The CDR3 DNA sequence: TGTGCCAGCAGCTTAGGAGGGAGCTCTGGAAACACCATATATTTT. This codes for CASSLGGSSGNTIYF.